This TCR beta chain was identified during a study of OX40 agonist ivuxolimab in advanced cancers. With respect to the entire study: Ivuxolimab was a fully human IgG2 agonistic monoclonal antibody targeting the costimulatory receptor OX40 (CD134). The paper describes the monotherapy dose-escalation part (N ≈ 49 patients) of the phase I trial of ivuxolimab. In the dose-escalation cohort, around four fifths of patients were male, and the mean age was approximately 60 years with a range of roughly 23 to 90. Intravenous ivuxolimab was administered to patients every 2 weeks at six dose levels: 0.01, 0.1, 0.3, 1.5, 3 and 10 mg/kg. Partial responses occurred in three dose-escalation patients, of whom one had hepatocellular carcinoma and two had cutaneous melanoma. Peripheral TCRbeta sequencing aimed to test whether ivuxolimab altered TCR sequence diversity and caused clonal T-cell expansion. Among the 50 to 55 dose-escalation patients, roughly 20 had hepatocellular carcinoma, about 15 melanoma, 9 renal cell carcinoma and 9 head and neck cancer. Patients were allowed to have had prior anti-PD-1, anti-PD-L1 or anti-CTLA-4 therapy, and more than 30% of the dose-escalation patients had previously received checkpoint inhibitors.

On this clone: No antigen is known for it. Per-base quality was not reported, and no clone a single base away is much larger than it.

The investigation overall reported the following: Low levels of normalized T-cell clonal expansion were also seen in some patients who did not respond. Antigen specificity was not determined for the clonally expanded peripheral T cells. After ivuxolimab, CD8+ T cells had more expanded clones than CD4+ T cells on average. At doses of 0.1 to 3.0 mg/kg, clonal expansion of both CD4+ and CD8+ blood T cells was observed from baseline to week 6. Partial responders in the 0.1-3.0 mg/kg groups had among the lowest normalized peripheral clonal expansion, especially among CD8+ T cells.

For sequencing of the TCRbeta CDR3 region, genomic DNA was extracted from the sorted cells. The immunoSEQ Assay was used to sequence the TCRbeta CDR3 regions. Drawn from immuneACCESS, this table holds only the in-frame rearrangements with V and J called that TCRdb kept. Clones are partly lost; checked studies trace under half to an unresolved V gene and leave the rest unexplained. In all, the sample holds about 13,000 clones, and around 76% of those were seen once. The ten top clones hold about 32% of the sample. Patients with a history of autoimmune disease or receiving systemic immunosuppression were excluded from the trial. In every dose cohort, peripheral blood was drawn for TCR sequencing at baseline, cycle 4 day 1, and cycle 7 day 1. Samples were obtained from an open-label, multicenter, first-in-human phase I dose-escalation trial of ivuxolimab. Adults with locally advanced or metastatic melanoma, renal cell, hepatocellular, or head and neck squamous cell carcinoma were enrolled in the trial. Before TCR sequencing, CD4+ T cells and CD8+ T cells were sorted from peripheral blood as separate populations.

There are 15 amino acids in the CDR3, from cysteine to phenylalanine inclusive. Only the CDR3 DNA is retained, 45 bases long and in frame from the first base. For CDR1 and CDR2, the germline V gene lists MGHDK and SYGVNS. The junction shows trimming of 2 bases on V and 3 bases on J, plus 13 bases between the germline ends. The sequencing here drew on CD4+ or CD8+ T cells sorted from blood, taken in a trial of the OX40 agonist ivuxolimab. Rearrangement joined TRBV25-1 to TRBJ1-2; the D segment cannot be called with confidence. This receptor was identified in an adult with an advanced solid tumor such as melanoma, head and neck, liver or kidney cancer. The DNA sequence is as follows: TGTGCCAGCAGTGAAATCGACCCTTTCGACTATGGCTACACCTTC. This encodes CASSEIDPFDYGYTF.